This is a list of T cell receptor beta chains from one sample in a study of Ad26.COV2.S vaccination and SARS-CoV-2 variants. Libraries were prepared by immunoSEQ multiplex PCR; TCRdb keeps only in-frame clonotypes and omits some of them. The sample has 200,000 to 300,000 clones; roughly 85% are singletons. Here the sequenced sample was peripheral blood, taken in a trial of Ad26.COV2.S vaccine versus placebo. These receptors were collected from a person between 18 and 59 years old who received the Ad26.COV2.S COVID-19 vaccine or a placebo. Both conserved end residues are part of each CDR3. The order of the fields is CDR3 protein, CDR3 DNA, V gene, D gene, J gene, clone size. D genes are given only for firm matches. Not all rows give a size; the values are once, few, many and, for expanded clones, a class.

CDR3: CAWGTVFNEKLFF; DNA: TGTGCCTGGGGGACAGTTTTTAATGAAAAACTGTTTTTT; V: TRBV30; D: TRBD1; J: TRBJ1-4; size: .
CDR3: CASSPQGVNTEAFF; DNA: TGTGCCAGCTCTCCACAGGGCGTGAACACTGAAGCTTTCTTT; V: TRBV18; D: .; J: TRBJ1-1; size: .
CDR3: CASSQDGGVRGEQYF; DNA: TGCGCCAGCAGCCAAGATGGTGGGGTTCGAGGGGAGCAGTACTTC; V: TRBV4-3; D: .; J: TRBJ2-7; size: .
CDR3: CASSLRGGAETQYF; DNA: TGTGCCAGCAGTTTAAGGGGCGGGGCGGAGACCCAGTACTTC; V: TRBV5-6; D: .; J: TRBJ2-5; size: .
CDR3: CASSLAPDSPLHF; DNA: TGCGCCAGCAGCCTTGCCCCGGATTCACCCCTCCACTTT; V: TRBV4-1; D: .; J: TRBJ1-6; size: .
CDR3: CASSTRLSASSEQFF; DNA: TGTGCCAGCAGCACCCGACTCTCGGCGTCGAGTGAGCAGTTCTTC; V: TRBV7-2; D: .; J: TRBJ2-1; size: .
CDR3: CASSEAVVWGKSTDTQYF; DNA: TGTGCCAGCAGTGAAGCGGTGGTATGGGGTAAATCCACAGATACGCAGTATTTT; V: TRBV2; D: .; J: TRBJ2-3; size: .
CDR3: CATSREFVELYSNQPQHF; DNA: TGTGCCACCAGCAGAGAGTTTGTGGAGCTATATAGCAATCAGCCCCAGCATTTT; V: TRBV15; D: .; J: TRBJ1-5; size: .
CDR3: CASSPLGLLSGNTIYF; DNA: TGTGCCAGCTCACCACTGGGGCTCCTCTCTGGAAACACCATATATTTT; V: TRBV18; D: .; J: TRBJ1-3; size: .
CDR3: CASSQDYQVTANGYTF; DNA: TGTGCCAGCAGCCAAGATTACCAGGTCACCGCCAATGGCTACACCTTC; V: TRBV3-1/TRBV3-2; D: .; J: TRBJ1-2; size: .
CDR3: CASSEREDSVTREYF; DNA: TGTGCCAGCAGTGAACGAGAAGATTCGGTCACCCGGGAGTATTTT; V: TRBV6-1; D: .; J: TRBJ2-3; size: .
CDR3: CASSYPGRLDTQYF; DNA: TGTGCCAGCAGCTACCCGGGGCGGTTGGATACGCAGTATTTT; V: TRBV5-4; D: .; J: TRBJ2-3; size: .
CDR3: CASSLMTAGGYTF; DNA: TGTGCCAGCAGCTTAATGACAGCTGGGGGCTACACCTTC; V: TRBV7-9; D: .; J: TRBJ1-2; size: once
CDR3: CASSLDYRSYNEQFF; DNA: TGCGCCAGCAGCTTAGACTATCGCTCCTACAATGAGCAGTTCTTC; V: TRBV5-1; D: .; J: TRBJ2-1; size: .
CDR3: CASSTQGTFLGYTF; DNA: TGTGCCAGCAGTACACAGGGTACGTTTTTGGGCTACACCTTC; V: TRBV6-6; D: .; J: TRBJ1-2; size: .
CDR3: CAISESGTGVTDTQYF; DNA: TGTGCCATCAGTGAGTCGGGGACAGGGGTTACAGATACGCAGTATTTT; V: TRBV10-3; D: TRBD1; J: TRBJ2-3; size: .
CDR3: CASSLIIGAVYEQYF; DNA: TGTGCCAGCAGCTTAATTATTGGGGCAGTCTACGAGCAGTACTTC; V: TRBV11-2; D: .; J: TRBJ2-7; size: .
CDR3: CASRQSSGNTIYF; DNA: TGCGCCAGCAGACAGTCCTCTGGAAACACCATATATTTT; V: TRBV5-1; D: .; J: TRBJ1-3; size: .
CDR3: CASSQDWHNEQFF; DNA: TGTGCCAGCAGCCAAGATTGGCACAATGAGCAGTTCTTC; V: TRBV4-2; D: .; J: TRBJ2-1; size: .
CDR3: CAWSPPRDSHVTQYF; DNA: TGTGCCTGGAGTCCTCCCCGGGACAGTCACGTTACGCAGTATTTT; V: TRBV30; D: TRBD1; J: TRBJ2-3; size: .
CDR3: CASSTQDSSTEAFF; DNA: TGTGCCAGCAGCACCCAGGACAGCTCCACTGAAGCTTTCTTT; V: TRBV11-2; D: .; J: TRBJ1-1; size: .
CDR3: CASSAAGTHKGNTIYF; DNA: TGTGCCAGCAGCGCCGCAGGAACCCACAAGGGAAACACCATATATTTT; V: TRBV7-9; D: .; J: TRBJ1-3; size: .
CDR3: CASQDRLNTGELFF; DNA: TGTGCCAGCCAAGACAGGTTGAACACCGGGGAGCTGTTTTTT; V: TRBV7-2; D: .; J: TRBJ2-2; size: .
CDR3: CASSSSRTGGAKNTGELFF; DNA: TGTGCCAGCAGCTCCTCGAGGACAGGGGGCGCCAAGAACACCGGGGAGCTGTTTTTT; V: TRBV7-6; D: TRBD1; J: TRBJ2-2; size: .
CDR3: CASSSLGTQYF; DNA: TGCGCCAGCAGCTCCTTAGGGACCCAGTACTTC; V: TRBV5-1; D: .; J: TRBJ2-5; size: .
CDR3: CASSLFSEGRSPLHF; DNA: TGTGCCAGCAGCTTGTTTTCGGAGGGACGGTCACCCCTCCACTTT; V: TRBV13; D: .; J: TRBJ1-6; size: few
CDR3: CASSQGGVFYGYTF; DNA: TGCGCCAGCAGCCAAGGGGGGGTATTCTATGGCTACACCTTC; V: TRBV4-3; D: .; J: TRBJ1-2; size: .
CDR3: CASSQDGPQGESYEQYF; DNA: TGCGCCAGCAGCCAAGATGGCCCGCAGGGTGAATCCTACGAGCAGTACTTC; V: TRBV4-3; D: .; J: TRBJ2-7; size: .
CDR3: CASSRDFGRYEQYF; DNA: TGTGCCAGCAGTAGGGACTTTGGGAGATACGAGCAGTACTTC; V: TRBV5-5; D: .; J: TRBJ2-7; size: .
CDR3: CASSSLVGTSRKNQETQYF; DNA: TGTGCCAGCAGCTCCCTAGTCGGGACATCGAGAAAGAATCAAGAGACCCAGTACTTC; V: TRBV11-2; D: .; J: TRBJ2-5; size: .
CDR3: CASSPLGRGHSGANVLTF; DNA: TGTGCCAGCAGCCCCCTGGGGAGGGGCCACTCTGGGGCCAACGTCCTGACTTTC; V: TRBV5-6; D: TRBD2; J: TRBJ2-6; size: .
CDR3: CASSLDVASTDTQYF; DNA: TGTGCCAGCAGCTTAGACGTGGCGAGCACAGATACGCAGTATTTT; V: TRBV7-6; D: .; J: TRBJ2-3; size: .
CDR3: CASSYGTFSYNEQFF; DNA: TGTGCCAGCAGTTACGGGACTTTCTCCTACAATGAGCAGTTCTTC; V: TRBV6-5; D: .; J: TRBJ2-1; size: few
CDR3: CASSSGWTEAFF; DNA: TGTGCCAGCAGTTCCGGGTGGACTGAAGCTTTCTTT; V: TRBV6-2/TRBV6-3; D: .; J: TRBJ1-1; size: .
CDR3: CASSLGQGETQYF; DNA: TGTGCCAGCAGCTTAGGCCAGGGGGAGACCCAGTACTTC; V: TRBV7-2; D: .; J: TRBJ2-5; size: .
CDR3: CASQPGVIGNTIYF; DNA: TGTGCCAGCCAACCGGGGGTCATTGGAAACACCATATATTTT; V: TRBV6-5; D: .; J: TRBJ1-3; size: .
CDR3: CASSPDRGREEQYF; DNA: TGTGCCAGCAGCCCCGACAGGGGGCGCGAAGAGCAGTACTTC; V: TRBV6-5; D: TRBD1; J: TRBJ2-7; size: few
CDR3: CAWSRSLAGGGVKNIQYF; DNA: TGTGCCTGGAGTAGGTCCCTAGCGGGAGGGGGCGTCAAAAACATTCAGTACTTC; V: TRBV30; D: TRBD2; J: TRBJ2-4; size: .
CDR3: CASSRSGVRETQYF; DNA: TGTGCCAGCAGCAGAAGTGGGGTTCGAGAGACCCAGTACTTC; V: TRBV11-2; D: .; J: TRBJ2-5; size: .
CDR3: CASSPRQGGTQYF; DNA: TGTGCCAGCAGCCCGAGGCAGGGAGGGACCCAGTACTTC; V: TRBV14; D: .; J: TRBJ2-5; size: .
CDR3: CASSLGEVGEAFF; DNA: TGTGCCAGCAGCTTAGGGGAGGTCGGTGAAGCTTTCTTT; V: TRBV7-8; D: .; J: TRBJ1-1; size: few
CDR3: CASSRDGHYIQYF; DNA: TGTGCCAGCAGCAGAGACGGACACTATATTCAGTACTTC; V: TRBV7-9; D: .; J: TRBJ2-4; size: .
CDR3: CATVRGPSHTGELFF; DNA: TGTGCCACCGTTCGGGGACCGAGTCACACCGGGGAGCTGTTTTTT; V: TRBV10-3; D: .; J: TRBJ2-2; size: .
CDR3: CASSLKTQYF; DNA: TGTGCCAGCAGCTTAAAGACCCAGTACTTC; V: TRBV5-8; D: .; J: TRBJ2-5; size: .
CDR3: CASSQAWNSGGSEQYF; DNA: TGTGCCAGTAGTCAAGCCTGGAATAGCGGGGGTAGCGAGCAGTACTTC; V: TRBV19; D: TRBD2; J: TRBJ2-7; size: .
CDR3: CASGRGGLGETQYF; DNA: TGTGCCAGCGGGCGGGGGGGCCTCGGAGAGACCCAGTACTTC; V: TRBV11-2; D: TRBD2; J: TRBJ2-5; size: few
CDR3: CASSPGTSNSNQPQHF; DNA: TGCGCCAGCAGCCCCGGGACATCGAATAGCAATCAGCCCCAGCATTTT; V: TRBV5-1; D: .; J: TRBJ1-5; size: .
CDR3: CASSESGRGETQYF; DNA: TGCGCCAGCAGTGAAAGCGGGAGAGGGGAGACCCAGTACTTC; V: TRBV10-2; D: TRBD2; J: TRBJ2-5; size: few
CDR3: CASSQVNRVGTDTQYF; DNA: TGCGCCAGCAGCCAAGTAAACAGGGTAGGCACAGATACGCAGTATTTT; V: TRBV4-1; D: .; J: TRBJ2-3; size: .
CDR3: CAWNREPGELFF; DNA: TGTGCCTGGAATCGAGAACCCGGGGAGCTGTTTTTT; V: TRBV30; D: .; J: TRBJ2-2; size: .
CDR3: CASSDPQGFSYNEQFF; DNA: TGCGCCAGCAGCGACCCACAGGGATTCTCCTACAATGAGCAGTTCTTC; V: TRBV5-1; D: .; J: TRBJ2-1; size: .
CDR3: CASSPRGTVQETQYF; DNA: TGTGCCAGCAGTCCACGAGGGACAGTCCAAGAGACCCAGTACTTC; V: TRBV27; D: TRBD1; J: TRBJ2-5; size: few
CDR3: CASRNRGENYGYTF; DNA: TGTGCCAGCAGAAACAGGGGGGAAAACTATGGCTACACCTTC; V: TRBV27; D: TRBD1; J: TRBJ1-2; size: .
CDR3: CAWSRSSNQPQHF; DNA: TGTGCCTGGAGTCGGAGTTCGAATCAGCCCCAGCATTTT; V: TRBV30; D: .; J: TRBJ1-5; size: .
CDR3: CASSGLVGYGYTF; DNA: TGTGCCAGCAGCGGGCTAGTGGGCTATGGCTACACCTTC; V: TRBV25-1; D: .; J: TRBJ1-2; size: .
CDR3: CAISLQGEETQYF; DNA: TGTGCCATCAGTCTTCAGGGGGAAGAGACCCAGTACTTC; V: TRBV10-3; D: TRBD1; J: TRBJ2-5; size: .
CDR3: CASSYRTSGRNIQYF; DNA: TGTGCCAGCAGTTACCGGACTAGCGGGAGGAACATTCAGTACTTC; V: TRBV5-6; D: TRBD2; J: TRBJ2-4; size: once
CDR3: CASSLGSGAGNTIYF; DNA: TGTGCCAGCAGCTTGGGATCGGGGGCTGGAAACACCATATATTTT; V: TRBV5-4; D: .; J: TRBJ1-3; size: .
CDR3: CASSAIAGNPTDTQYF; DNA: TGTGCCAGCAGCGCCATAGCGGGGAACCCCACAGATACGCAGTATTTT; V: TRBV9; D: TRBD2; J: TRBJ2-3; size: .
CDR3: CASSPARPSGSPLHF; DNA: TGTGCCAGCAGCCCTGCCCGGCCTTCGGGATCACCCCTCCACTTT; V: TRBV27; D: .; J: TRBJ1-6; size: few